The 15 T cell receptor beta chains below were found in one sample sequenced in a study of CXCR3-negative and CXCR3-positive naive CD8 T cells. Carrying UMI labels, the TRB cDNA libraries were prepared through 5' RACE. Reprocessing the 5' RACE reads, TCRdb reports a single entry for every CDR3 protein and omits DNA. In all, the sample yields over 100,000 distinct CDR3 sequences. The sequenced material came from naive CXCR3- CD8+ T cells from blood. Subset reported: CD45RO-CCR7+CD27+CD95- naive CD8+ T cells lacking CXCR3 (TNR3-). The receptor set was obtained from a human donor in good health. Some clones in this sample may be carry-over from other donors' samples.

The chain couples TRBV5-3 to TRBJ2-3; as DNA is missing, the TRBD2 call by TCRdb cannot be tested. TRBV5-3 falls under the ORF class, with uncertain function. The CDR3 runs 16 residues. The CDR3 is CARSKESGESTDTQYF.

This chain connects TRBV7-9 to TRBJ2-3; as DNA is missing, the TRBD1 call by TCRdb cannot be tested. This CDR3 has 15 amino acids. Germline V CDR1 and CDR2: SEHNR, FQNEAQ (reference sequence). The chain's CDR3 is CASSLEGQGTDTQYF.

The chain uses TRBV7-9 and TRBJ2-1; without DNA, the TCRdb call of TRBD2 cannot be checked. Germline loops: CDR1 SEHNR, CDR2 FQNEAQ (reference sequence). The CDR3 covers 16 residues. CDR3 sequence reads: CASNGAALPTYNEQFF. Complete variable domain (other parts from reference TRBV7-9 and TRBJ2-1): DTGVSQNPRHKITKRGQNVTFRCDPISEHNRLYWYRQTLGQGPEFLTYFQNEAQLEKSRLLSDRFSAERPKGSFSTLEIQRTEQGDSAMYLCASNGAALPTYNEQFFGPGTRLTVL.

The chain recombines TRBV7-2 with TRBJ2-7. Germline V lookup: CDR1 SGHTA, CDR2 FQGNSA. The CDR3 is made up of 12 amino acids. The CDR3 reads CASSRDPYEQYF.

V usage is TRBV27 and J usage is TRBJ2-1; without DNA, the TCRdb call of TRBD2 cannot be checked. The CDR3 extends over 15 amino acids. Germline V gene sequence: CDR1 MNHEY, CDR2 SMNVEV (reference sequence). The CDR3 protein is CASSASSGSEDEQFF.

V and J are TRBV29-1 and TRBJ2-2; TCRdb's D gene call, TRBD1, goes unchecked for lack of DNA. The CDR3 is 14 amino acids. Germline loops: CDR1 SQVTM, CDR2 ANQGSEA. The CDR3 sequence is CSAIRPGQAGELFF.

CDR3 loop: CSVEDPETEAYNEQFF. The chain has TRBV29-1 and TRBJ2-1; without DNA, the TCRdb call of TRBD2 cannot be checked. The CDR3 has 16 amino acids. Germline V lookup: CDR1 SQVTM, CDR2 ANQGSEA.

CDR3 loop: CASPDRGEPYEQYF. The V and J genes are TRBV5-8 and TRBJ2-7; TCRdb outputs TRBD1, but without DNA this stays unchecked. This CDR3 has 14 amino acids. CDR1 and CDR2 from the germline V gene are SGHTS and YDEGEE. Full variable domain (remainder filled in from reference TRBV5-8 and TRBJ2-7): EAGVTQSPTHLIKTRGQQATLRCSPISGHTSVYWYQQALGLGLQFLLWYDEGEERNRGNFPPRFSGRQFPNYSSELNVNALELEDSALYLCASPDRGEPYEQYFGPGTRLTVT.

This chain links TRBV6-5 with TRBJ1-1. The germline V gene encodes CDR1 MNHEY and CDR2 SVGAGI. The CDR3 has 14 residues. CDR3 region: CASSYEEGITEAFF.

The V call is TRBV6-5, the J call TRBJ2-3. Germline CDR1 MNHEY, CDR2 SVGAGI. This CDR3 contains 14 residues. The CDR3 reads CASSYTRAENTQYF.

The rearrangement joins TRBV4-2 to TRBJ1-2; TCRdb reports TRBD1, a call that lacks DNA to check it against. Per the germline V gene, CDR1 is LGHNA and CDR2 is YNFKEQ. The CDR3 sequence is 15 residues long. This CDR3 reads CASSQTPQGDYGYTF.

This chain uses TRBV2 with TRBJ2-7; TCRdb proposes TRBD1, but this gene call is untestable without DNA. The CDR3 has 15 residues. Germline V lookup: CDR1 SNHLY, CDR2 FYNNEI. CDR3 amino acids: CASSETGTGTYEQYF.

The chain uses TRBV29-1 and TRBJ2-1; TCRdb's D call, TRBD2, is unchecked because there is no DNA. CDR1 SQVTM and CDR2 ANQGSEA come from the germline V gene. The CDR3 is made up of 15 amino acids. The chain's CDR3 is CSVDPLAASYNEQFF.

The V call is TRBV11-2, the J call TRBJ2-7. Germline loops: CDR1 SGHAT, CDR2 FQNNGV. The CDR3 is 14 residues long. The CDR3 sequence is CASSLASGLYEQYF.

This sequence joins TRBV9 and TRBJ2-2; no DNA is available, so the TRBD1 call from TCRdb remains unchecked. Germline assignment: CDR1 SGDLS and CDR2 YYNGEE. This CDR3 region has 15 residues. The CDR3 is CASSWTALNTGELFF.